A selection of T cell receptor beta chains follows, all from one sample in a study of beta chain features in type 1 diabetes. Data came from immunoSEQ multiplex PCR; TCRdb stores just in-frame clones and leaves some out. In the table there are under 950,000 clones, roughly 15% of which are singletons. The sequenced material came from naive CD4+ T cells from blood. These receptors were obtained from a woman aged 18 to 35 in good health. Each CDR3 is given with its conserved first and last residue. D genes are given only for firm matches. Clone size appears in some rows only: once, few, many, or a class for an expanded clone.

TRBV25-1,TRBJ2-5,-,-,CASSERAGAKEIRYF,TGTGCCAGCAGTGAAAGGGCGGGGGCCAAGGAGATCAGGTACTTC
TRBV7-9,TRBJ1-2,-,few,CASSVDFNYGYTF,TGTGCCAGCAGCGTGGACTTTAACTATGGCTACACCTTC
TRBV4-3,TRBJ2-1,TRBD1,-,CASSRVRRVGQGAYNEQFF,TGCGCCAGCAGCCGAGTCCGCAGGGTTGGGCAGGGGGCCTACAATGAGCAGTTCTTC
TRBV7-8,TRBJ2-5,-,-,CASSLSYRTQYF,TGTGCCAGCAGCTTAAGCTACCGGACCCAGTACTTC
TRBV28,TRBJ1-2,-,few,CASSLTGGGLKYGYTF,TGTGCCAGCAGTTTAACTGGCGGGGGACTGAAGTATGGCTACACCTTC
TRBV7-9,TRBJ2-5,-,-,CASSLGIQRETQYF,TGTGCCAGCAGCTTGGGGATCCAGCGGGAGACCCAGTACTTC
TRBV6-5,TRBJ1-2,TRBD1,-,CASSYSGGASYGYTF,TGTGCCAGCAGTTACTCAGGGGGCGCAAGCTATGGCTACACCTTC
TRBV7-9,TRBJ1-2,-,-,CASSRTAIIYGYTF,TGTGCCAGCAGCCGGACCGCTATAATCTATGGCTACACCTTC
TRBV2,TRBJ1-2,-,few,CASAFEYGYTF,TGTGCCAGCGCATTTGAGTATGGCTACACCTTC
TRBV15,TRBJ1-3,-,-,CATSRGRATGNTIYF,TGTGCCACCAGCAGAGGCAGGGCGACTGGAAACACCATATATTTT
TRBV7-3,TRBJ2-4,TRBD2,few,CASSFSTQAGDIQYF,TGTGCCAGCAGCTTTTCGACACAAGCGGGAGACATTCAGTACTTC
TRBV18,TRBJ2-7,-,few,CASSPGQGHEQYF,TGTGCCAGCTCACCTGGGCAGGGCCACGAGCAGTACTTC